This T cell receptor beta chain is from a study of monozygotic twins with inflammatory bowel disease. The study, taken as a whole, reports: Fewer shared clonotypes with others were found in IBD patients than in healthy twins, especially with disease activity. T cell subtypes that differed could not be told apart.

TCRdb reprocessed the 5' RACE reads, with one entry per CDR3 protein and no DNA. This sample contains under 200,000 distinct CDR3 sequences. Turning to this clonotype: Its antigen is currently unknown.

The CDR3 is made up of 14 amino acids. Germline V CDR1 and CDR2: DFQATT, SNEGSKA (reference sequence). The sequenced sample consisted of blood. This chain joins TRBV20-1 and TRBJ2-7. The origin of this receptor is a human donor with ulcerative colitis or Crohn's disease, or a healthy co-twin of an affected twin (not recorded which). CDR3 region: CSAPSQDLTYEQYF.